Shown below are 17 T cell receptor beta chains from a single sample sequenced in a study of PD-L1 blockade in urothelial cancer. TCRdb keeps only in-frame clones here, not all; method: immunoSEQ multiplex PCR. The top ten hold roughly 2% of the sample, which has approximately 94,000 clones, 87% seen once. The time point here: pretreatment peripheral blood. The source was PBMCs, collected around atezolizumab (anti-PD-L1) treatment. The receptor set was obtained from a man aged 55 to 70 with urothelial cancer.

The rearrangement joins TRBV11-2 to TRBJ2-3; TRBD1 is a possible D gene (6 bases). Germline CDR1 is SGHAT and CDR2 is FQNNGV. The ends were cut back, 5 bases at V and 2 bases at J, with 14 bases in the middle. This CDR3 region has 15 residues. CDR3 coding DNA: TGTGCCAGCAGCGGAAGGGACATAAACACAGATACGCAGTATTTT. Translated: CASSGRDINTDTQYF. The variable domain in full, completed from reference TRBV11-2 and TRBJ2-3, reads EAGVAQSPRYKIIEKRQSVAFWCNPISGHATLYWYQQILGQGPKLLIQFQNNGVVDDSQLPKDRFSAERLKGVDSTLKIQPAKLEDSAVYLCASSGRDINTDTQYFGPGTRLTVL.

This clone occurred once. This chain connects TRBV21-1 to TRBJ1-1. TRBV21-1 is recorded as a pseudogene. The CDR3 runs 15 residues. CDR3 DNA: TGTGCCAGCAGCAAGCCACTCCCCATGAACACTGAAGCTTTCTTT. It is translated as CASSKPLPMNTEAFF.

The CDR3 DNA reads as TGTGCCAGCAGTTACCACTCCCGGGACAGGGGTAACACCATATATTTT. This translates into CASSYHSRDRGNTIYF. The genes are TRBV6-5 and TRBJ1-3; 10 positions agree with TRBD1. V was clipped by 2 bases and J by 7 bases; unmatched bases: 8. There are 16 residues in the CDR3. From germline, CDR1 is MNHEY and CDR2 SVGAGI.

The V and J genes are TRBV10-2 and TRBJ2-2; D might be TRBD1 (5 bases). From germline, CDR1 is WSHSY and CDR2 SAAADI. Trimming cost V 4 bases and J 8 bases, with 11 bases left between them. This CDR3 spans 13 amino acids. CDR3 sequence: CASSGTGLGELFF. As DNA, the CDR3 is TGCGCCAGCAGTGGTACAGGTTTAGGGGAGCTGTTTTTT.

The CDR3 region is CASSAGRDQPQHF. In DNA form, the CDR3 reads TGTGCCAGCTCGGCGGGGAGGGATCAGCCCCAGCATTTT. The chain joins TRBV18 to TRBJ1-5, with D uncertain. Trimming pared 6 bases from V and 5 bases from J, leaving 11 bases between. The CDR3 totals 13 residues. The germline gives CDR1 KGHSH, CDR2 LQKENI.

This clone has a single count. The rearrangement joins TRBV5-6 to TRBJ2-7; the match to TRBD1 covers 7 bases. CDR1 is SGHDT, CDR2 YYEEEE, per germline. CDR3 length: 16 residues. Trimming cost V 1 base and J 0 bases; bases outside gene matches: 7. The CDR3 sequence is CASSLLGTAFSYEQYF. The CDR3, as DNA: TGTGCCAGCAGCTTGCTCGGGACAGCTTTCTCCTACGAGCAGTACTTC. The full variable domain, completed using reference TRBV5-6 and TRBJ2-7, is DAGVTQSPTHLIKTRGQQVTLRCSPKSGHDTVSWYQQALGQGPQFIFQYYEEEERQRGNFPDRFSGHQFPNYSSELNVNALLLGDSALYLCASSLLGTAFSYEQYFGPGTRLTVT.

The chain recombines TRBV2 with TRBJ2-1, with D maybe TRBD1 (6 bases). CDR1 is SNHLY and CDR2 is FYNNEI in the germline V gene. The V and J ends lost 7 bases and 0 bases respectively, with 13 bases between them. This CDR3 contains 15 residues. CDR3 residues: CASTKGVGSYNEQFF. Here the CDR3 DNA reads TGTGCCAGCACCAAGGGGGTCGGCTCCTACAATGAGCAGTTCTTC.

The V gene is TRBV27, the J gene TRBJ2-3; no clear D. Germline V gives CDR1 MNHEY, CDR2 SMNVEV (reference sequence). The CDR3 contains 10 residues. V lost 8 bases, J lost 8 bases, and 8 bases lay in between. The CDR3 reads CASGRVTQYF. The DNA of the CDR3 is TGTGCCAGCGGCCGGGTTACGCAGTATTTT.

V gene TRBV15 combines with J gene TRBJ2-1; 8 bases align to TRBD2. Germline trimming cut 1 base from V and 10 bases from J; bases unmatched to any gene: 3. Germline V gene data show CDR1 as LNHNV and CDR2 as YYDKDF (reference sequence). This CDR3 contains 13 residues. For the CDR3, the DNA is TGTGCCACCAGCAGAGTGGCTAGCGGGGAGCAGTTCTTC. Translating gives CATSRVASGEQFF.

The rearrangement links TRBV6-5 to TRBJ2-5; 8 bases are a match to TRBD1. The CDR3 has 14 amino acids. From germline, CDR1 is MNHEY and CDR2 SVGAGI. J gave up 3 bases and V 6 bases, and 6 bases lay outside the gene matches. CDR3 DNA sequence: TGTGCCAGCAGAGACTCGACAGGGGAAGAGACCCAGTACTTC. Amino acid sequence: CASRDSTGEETQYF.

V and J are TRBV18 and TRBJ1-1; no clear D. Germline loops: CDR1 KGHSH, CDR2 LQKENI. The CDR3 is made up of 12 amino acids. V was cut by 3 bases and J by 4 bases, with 6 bases left in between. CDR3 amino acids: CASSPSSTEAFF. The CDR3 DNA reads as TGTGCCAGCTCACCCTCGTCCACTGAAGCTTTCTTT.

V is TRBV19 and J is TRBJ1-1, with 10 bases matching TRBD1. This CDR3 is built from 14 residues. In germline, CDR1 is LNHDA, CDR2 SQIVND (reference sequence). Trimming removed 11 bases from V and 0 bases from J; junction bases left unmatched: 6. The CDR3 reads CAVRQGALNTEAFF. In DNA form, the CDR3 reads TGTGCCGTCAGACAGGGGGCCTTGAACACTGAAGCTTTCTTT.

The chain is built from TRBV18 and TRBJ2-7; D may be TRBD2 (6 bases). The germline CDR1 and CDR2 sequences are KGHSH and LQKENI. The V gene lost 11 bases and the J gene lost 2 bases, with 13 bases spanning the gap. This CDR3 contains 12 residues. This chain's CDR3 is CAGGSGTYEQYF. Written as DNA, the CDR3 is TGTGCCGGGGGGAGCGGAACCTACGAGCAGTACTTC.

The chain carries TRBV5-4 and TRBJ1-2; possibly TRBD1 for D (5 bases). V was cut by 4 bases and J by 5 bases, with 18 bases left in between. Germline CDR1 reads SGHNT; CDR2 reads YYREEE (reference sequence). This CDR3 contains 15 residues. The CDR3 DNA follows: TGTGCCAGCAGCCAACGTCAAGGGGTAGGGTATGGCTACACCTTC. Protein product: CASSQRQGVGYGYTF. Together with reference TRBV5-4 and TRBJ1-2, the CDR3 gives the full variable domain: ETGVTQSPTHLIKTRGQQVTLRCSSQSGHNTVSWYQQALGQGPQFIFQYYREEENGRGNFPPRFSGLQFPNYSSELNVNALELDDSALYLCASSQRQGVGYGYTFGSGTRLTVV.

The genes are TRBV2 and TRBJ2-7; 9 bases agree with TRBD2. Losses at the gene ends were 6 bases for V and 6 bases for J; bases not matched to a gene: 3. This CDR3 comprises 12 residues. Germline CDR1 SNHLY, CDR2 FYNNEI. The CDR3 nucleotides are TGTGCCAGCAGAGGGACTAGCCGCGAGCAGTACTTC. This encodes CASRGTSREQYF.

The gene calls are TRBV28 and TRBJ2-1; the D gene is possibly TRBD2 (7 bases). V was shortened by 5 bases and J by 0 bases, with 17 bases between the two germline ends. The germline CDR1 and CDR2 sequences are MDHEN and SYDVKM. The CDR3 is 17 residues long. CDR3 residues: CASSKGGWDSSYNEQFF. The CDR3 DNA reads TGTGCCAGCAGTAAGGGGGGGTGGGATAGCTCCTACAATGAGCAGTTCTTC. The full variable domain, rest sourced from reference TRBV28 and TRBJ2-1, is DVKVTQSSRYLVKRTGEKVFLECVQDMDHENMFWYRQDPGLGLRLIYFSYDVKMKEKGDIPEGYSVSREKKERFSLILESASTNQTSMYLCASSKGGWDSSYNEQFFGPGTRLTVL.

The genes are TRBV7-6 and TRBJ1-4; TRBD1 matches 7 bases. V lost 4 bases, J lost 4 bases, and 3 bases stayed unmatched. Germline V lookup: CDR1 SGHVS, CDR2 FNYEAQ. The CDR3 is 14 amino acids. The CDR3 DNA is TGTGCCAGCAGCTCGGACAGGCGTAATGAAAAACTGTTTTTT. Its translation: CASSSDRRNEKLFF.